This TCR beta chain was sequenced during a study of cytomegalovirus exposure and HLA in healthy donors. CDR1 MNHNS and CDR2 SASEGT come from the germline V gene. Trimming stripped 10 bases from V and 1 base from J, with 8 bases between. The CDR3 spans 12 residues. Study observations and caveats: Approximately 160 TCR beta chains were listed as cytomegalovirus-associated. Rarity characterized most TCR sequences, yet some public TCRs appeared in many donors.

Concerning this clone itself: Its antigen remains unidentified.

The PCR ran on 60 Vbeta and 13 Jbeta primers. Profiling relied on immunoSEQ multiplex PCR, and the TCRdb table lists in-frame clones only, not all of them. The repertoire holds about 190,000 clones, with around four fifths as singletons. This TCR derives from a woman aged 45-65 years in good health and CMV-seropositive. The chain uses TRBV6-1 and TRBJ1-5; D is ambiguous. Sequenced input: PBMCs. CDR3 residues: CATYLSNQPQHF. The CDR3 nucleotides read TGTGCCACCTATTTAAGCAATCAGCCCCAGCATTTT.